The clone carrying this T cell receptor beta chain turned up a few times. Its cognate antigen is unknown. Per germline, CDR1 MNHEY and CDR2 SVGAGI. This CDR3 has 15 residues. The V segment lost 6 bases and the J segment 0 bases; nucleotides outside the gene matches: 3. The sample belongs to a study of cytotoxic CD8 clonotypes in ibrutinib-treated CLL. Study-level background: The authors obtained response samples at a median of around 11 months of treatment, range 6 to 36.

Overall study findings and caveats: Baseline clonality, higher than in age-matched healthy donors, tracked circulating CD8+ T-cell counts.

The planned depth of sequencing spanned 1 in 200,000 to 1 in 1 million T cells. The table came from immunoSEQ multiplex PCR; TCRdb's copy has only in-frame clones and leaves some out. The sample shows 150,000 or so clones, about 88% of them seen only once. The TCR comes from a human donor with chronic lymphocytic leukemia. The chain joins TRBV6-5 to TRBJ1-4; 8 bases map to TRBD1. The source was PBMCs, collected at disease progression, from a patient treated with ibrutinib. CDR3 bases: TGTGCCAGCAGGGAGGGACAGGCAACTAATGAAAAACTGTTTTTT. Its protein product is CASREGQATNEKLFF.